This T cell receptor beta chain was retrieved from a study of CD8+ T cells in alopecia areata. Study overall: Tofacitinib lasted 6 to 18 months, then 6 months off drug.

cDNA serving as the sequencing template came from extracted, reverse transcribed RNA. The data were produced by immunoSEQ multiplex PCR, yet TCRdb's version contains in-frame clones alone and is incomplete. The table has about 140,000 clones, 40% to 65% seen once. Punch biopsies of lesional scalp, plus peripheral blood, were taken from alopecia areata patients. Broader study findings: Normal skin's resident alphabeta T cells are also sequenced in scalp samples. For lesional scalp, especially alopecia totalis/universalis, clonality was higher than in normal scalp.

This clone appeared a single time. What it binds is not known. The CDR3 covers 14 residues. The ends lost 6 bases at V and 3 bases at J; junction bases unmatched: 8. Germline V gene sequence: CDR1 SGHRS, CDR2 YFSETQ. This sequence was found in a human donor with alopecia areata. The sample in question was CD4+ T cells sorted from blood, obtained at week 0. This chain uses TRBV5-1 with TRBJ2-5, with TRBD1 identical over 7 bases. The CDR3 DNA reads TGCGCCAGCAAGCAGTCAGGGGGAGAAGAGACCCAGTACTTC. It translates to CASKQSGGEETQYF.